The 2 T cell receptor beta chains below come from one sample, sequenced in a study of T cell clonality in common variable immunodeficiency (dated by TCRdb to 2015 to 2017). Receptor libraries were prepared by the immunoSEQ multiplex PCR assay. TCRdb carries this immuneACCESS record with in-frame sequences only. Its versions omit some clonotypes, under half of them owing to an unresolved V gene in the studies checked, with the rest unexplained. This sample holds fewer than 25,000 clones in total, without any singletons. The ten largest clones add up to 6.6% of the sample. Study-wide conclusions, independent of this receptor: Fewer deletions and N-nucleotide insertions were reportedly observed in CVID TCRbeta sequences, and highly modified clones with 13 or more V deletions were reportedly absent from CVID TCRbeta sequences.

These TCRs' antigens remain unknown. Specimen: peripheral blood mononuclear cells. The receptors stem from a human donor with common variable immunodeficiency.

The chain's CDR3 is CSARVAGKAVQETQYF. CDR3 bases read: TGCAGTGCTAGGGTTGCGGGGAAAGCGGTCCAAGAGACC. The V and J genes are TRBV20-1 and TRBJ2-5; TRBD2 might be the D (6 bases). From the germline J gene comes the end of the CDR3, since the read stops 3 residues before it. The CDR3 runs 16 residues. Germline V gene data show CDR1 as DFQATT and CDR2 as SNEGSKA (reference sequence). Trimming cost V 3 bases and J 1 base, with 18 bases left between them.

Many counts were recorded for this clone. The read stops 3 residues short of the end of the CDR3; the missing end is completed from the germline J gene. The chain is built from TRBV7-2 and TRBJ2-7; D gene unclear. V was pared by 1 base and J by 3 bases, with 7 bases between. Germline V gives CDR1 SGHTA, CDR2 FQGNSA. The CDR3 extends over 13 amino acids. The CDR3 DNA, read in part, is TGTGCCAGCAGCTTAGTGGGCTTCTACGAG. It is translated as CASSLVGFYE. The full-length CDR3 reads as CASSLVGFYEQYF. The full variable domain, completed using reference TRBV7-2 and TRBJ2-7, is GAGVSQSPSNKVTEKGKDVELRCDPISGHTALYWYRQSLGQGLEFLIYFQGNSAPDKSGLPSDRFSAERTGGSVSTLTIQRTQQEDSAVYLCASSLVGFYEQYFGPGTRLTVT.